This T cell receptor (beta chain) is drawn from a study of blood T cell repertoires in COVID-19. The count of this clone is one. The CDR3 extends over 16 amino acids. The germline V and J ends were trimmed by 5 bases and 5 bases, with 21 bases remaining between them. Germline values: CDR1 LNHDA, CDR2 SQIVND (reference sequence). How the authors handled the data: Amplified reference gene primers provided the basis for estimating nucleated cell counts. Method: immunoSEQ multiplex PCR; TCRdb's copy keeps in-frame clones and lacks some. V and J calls and clone size follow that table, whereas D and trimming were derived from the DNA. Here the sample spans more than 300,000 clones, about 85% being singletons. Participants came from some 23 US areas, aged about 18 to 89 years.

The source is a woman in her 30s who had recovered from COVID-19. The gene calls are TRBV19 and TRBJ1-2; possibly TRBD1 for D (5 bases). The sequenced sample consisted of PBMCs or T cells enriched from blood (not recorded which). The chain's CDR3 is CASSLVPGSPRYGYTF. In nucleotides, the CDR3 is TGTGCCAGTAGTTTGGTTCCAGGGTCGCCTCGGTATGGCTACACCTTC.